One TCR beta chain is described in this entry. The antigen is undetermined. The data originate from a study of shared clonotypes between healthy human individuals. General study results and limits: It was anticipated that sequencing depth would influence how many clonotypes donors shared.

CDR1 SEHNR and CDR2 FQNEAQ come from the germline V gene (reference sequence). Trimming stripped 4 bases from V and 5 bases from J, with 14 bases between. The CDR3 covers 14 residues. Those who donated, Caucasian adults without exception, all lived in Nashville, Tennessee. The assay was immunoSEQ multiplex PCR, and TCRdb's table has in-frame clones only and misses some. The sample contains some 500,000 clones, approximately 77% of which appear only once. The source is a woman in her thirties or forties in good health. Some clones in this sample may be carry-over from other donors' samples. The chain joins TRBV7-9 to TRBJ1-2, with D possibly being TRBD1 (5 bases). The source material was PBMCs. The CDR3 spells CASSSSGTAYGYTF. The DNA for the CDR3 is TGTGCCAGCAGCTCCTCGGGGACCGCTTATGGCTACACCTTC.